The clone carrying this T cell receptor (beta chain) appeared a single time. Its antigen remains unknown. This sample was taken from a study of T-cell memory formation after mild COVID-19. Points from the study as a whole: A balance of CD4 and CD8 characterized clones contracting day 15 to 85, whereas later expanders leaned CD4+. Contracting CD4+ clones were located mainly in CM and EM, and CD8+ clones in EMRA.

MiXCR was run by TCRdb on the 5' RACE reads, yielding one entry per CDR3 protein. The data show roughly 100,000 distinct CDR3 sequences, 9.5% to 15% seen once. CDR1 MDHEN and CDR2 SYDVKM come from the germline V gene. CDR3 length: 17 amino acids. The V and J genes are TRBV28 and TRBJ2-7; 7 nucleotides line up with TRBD2. The DNA end is more similar to TRBJ2-3, so the J call may be wrong. The material sequenced was PBMCs or a T cell subset sorted from them (not recorded which). This TCR derives from an adult woman who had mild COVID-19 (a few samples of this study predate the infection). Cell type and time point are not known. The CDR3 protein is CASSPSSLSGNPYTQYF. CDR3 in DNA: TGTGCCAGCAGTCCCTCCTCTTTGAGCGGGAATCCTTATACGCAGTATTTT.